These T cell receptor beta chains were read from a single sample in a study of T cells in Graves' hyperthyroidism and ophthalmopathy. MiXCR, run by TCRdb on the multiplex PCR reads, gives a single entry per CDR3 protein. In the table there are about 200,000 distinct CDR3 sequences, roughly a sixth of which are singletons. Sequenced input: blood. These receptors were collected from a woman in her fifties or sixties with Graves' hyperthyroidism. The conserved cysteine and the conserved F or W are not part of the CDR3 here.

v_gene: TRBV30; j_gene: TRBJ2-1; CDR3aa: AWIAQDEQF
v_gene: TRBV20-1; j_gene: TRBJ1-2; CDR3aa: SASLRASGYT
v_gene: TRBV18; j_gene: TRBJ2-5; CDR3aa: ASSPRHLYQETQY
v_gene: TRBV6-1; j_gene: TRBJ1-6; CDR3aa: ASGGNNSPLH
v_gene: TRBV20-1; j_gene: TRBJ2-1; CDR3aa: SAREWSSGRGNEQF
v_gene: TRBV7-9; j_gene: TRBJ2-1; CDR3aa: ASSHGTSDHNEQF
v_gene: TRBV4-1; j_gene: TRBJ2-7; CDR3aa: ASSQDVRGGLSYEQY
v_gene: TRBV11-2; j_gene: TRBJ2-1; CDR3aa: ASSLVELDEQF
v_gene: TRBV28; j_gene: TRBJ1-1; CDR3aa: ASSFNRDTEAF
v_gene: TRBV7-9; j_gene: TRBJ1-4; CDR3aa: ASSQTGADEKLF
v_gene: TRBV25-1; j_gene: TRBJ1-4; CDR3aa: ASSVSTATNEKLF
v_gene: TRBV12-3/TRBV12-4; j_gene: TRBJ2-3; CDR3aa: ASSKGLAGPTDTQY
v_gene: TRBV6-2/TRBV6-3; j_gene: TRBJ2-1; CDR3aa: ASCRSTWGNEQF
v_gene: TRBV18; j_gene: TRBJ1-2; CDR3aa: ASSPDRAYGYT
v_gene: TRBV18; j_gene: TRBJ1-3; CDR3aa: ASSPSMENTIY
v_gene: TRBV5-1; j_gene: TRBJ1-2; CDR3aa: ASSFRGDYGYT
v_gene: TRBV13; j_gene: TRBJ2-1; CDR3aa: ASSLMGRTNEQF
v_gene: TRBV9; j_gene: TRBJ2-3; CDR3aa: ASSSARSTDTQY
v_gene: TRBV2; j_gene: TRBJ2-1; CDR3aa: ASKASGRSPYNEQF
v_gene: TRBV20-1; j_gene: TRBJ1-5; CDR3aa: SATGGEGNQPQH
v_gene: TRBV27; j_gene: TRBJ2-7; CDR3aa: ASKGGTTFEQY
v_gene: TRBV25-1; j_gene: TRBJ1-5; CDR3aa: ASTLRRNSNQPQH
v_gene: TRBV11-3; j_gene: TRBJ2-7; CDR3aa: ASSLSDLQGYEQY
v_gene: TRBV27; j_gene: TRBJ1-2; CDR3aa: ASSLGTGGHYGYT
v_gene: TRBV13; j_gene: TRBJ2-1; CDR3aa: ASSLVGLLDYNEQF
v_gene: TRBV28; j_gene: TRBJ2-3; CDR3aa: ASSSKDTQY
v_gene: TRBV7-2; j_gene: TRBJ2-7; CDR3aa: ASSLAQAGLAGAYEQY
v_gene: TRBV14; j_gene: TRBJ2-5; CDR3aa: ASSPGRFQETQY